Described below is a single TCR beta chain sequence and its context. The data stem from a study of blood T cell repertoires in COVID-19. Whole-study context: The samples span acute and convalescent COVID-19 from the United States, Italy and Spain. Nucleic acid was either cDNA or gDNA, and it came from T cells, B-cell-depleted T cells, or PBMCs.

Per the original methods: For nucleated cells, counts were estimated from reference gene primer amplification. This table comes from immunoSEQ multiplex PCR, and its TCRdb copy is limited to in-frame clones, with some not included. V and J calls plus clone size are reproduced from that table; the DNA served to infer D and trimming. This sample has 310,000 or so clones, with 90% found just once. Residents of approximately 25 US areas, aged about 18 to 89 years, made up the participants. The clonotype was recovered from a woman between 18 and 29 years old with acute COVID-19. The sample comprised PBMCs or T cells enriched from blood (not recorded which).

CDR3 sequence (DNA): TGTGCCAGCAGTTTAGCGCCAGTTACGCAGTATTTT. Its translation is CASSLAPVTQYF. V usage is TRBV12-3 or TRBV12-4 and J usage is TRBJ2-3; D is undetermined. V lost 0 bases and J 8 bases, leaving 6 bases between the germline ends. The CDR3 totals 12 residues.